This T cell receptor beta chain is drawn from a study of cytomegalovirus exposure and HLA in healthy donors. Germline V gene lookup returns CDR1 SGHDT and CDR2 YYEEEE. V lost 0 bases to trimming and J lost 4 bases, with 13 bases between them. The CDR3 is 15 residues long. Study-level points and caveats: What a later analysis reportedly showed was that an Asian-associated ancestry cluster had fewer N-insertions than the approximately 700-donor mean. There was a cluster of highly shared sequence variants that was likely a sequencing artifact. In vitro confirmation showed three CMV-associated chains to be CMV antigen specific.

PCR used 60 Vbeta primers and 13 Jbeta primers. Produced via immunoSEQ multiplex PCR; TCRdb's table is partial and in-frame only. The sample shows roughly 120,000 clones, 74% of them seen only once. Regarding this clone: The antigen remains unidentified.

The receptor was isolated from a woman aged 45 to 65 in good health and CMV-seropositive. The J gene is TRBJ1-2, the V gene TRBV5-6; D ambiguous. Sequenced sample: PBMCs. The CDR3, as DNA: TGTGCCAGCAGCTTGGTTGCGGGCGCACCCTATGGCTACACCTTC. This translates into CASSLVAGAPYGYTF.